Below are 19 T cell receptor beta chains sequenced from a single sample in a study of T cells in Graves' hyperthyroidism and ophthalmopathy. Amplification targeted TCR beta CDR3 regions from RNA transcripts. A first-round RT-PCR of the TCR CDR3 used the HTBI primer set. In TCRdb, the multiplex PCR reads were re-called with MiXCR into one record per CDR3 protein. The table lists 480,000 or so distinct CDR3 sequences, 40% to 50% of them singletons. Source material: peripheral blood or thyroid tissue (not recorded which). The source of these receptors is an adult woman with Graves' disease, either hyperthyroidism or ophthalmopathy (not recorded which).

This clonotype occurred many times. The chain carries TRBV7-2 and TRBJ2-5; maybe TRBD2 (6 bases). CDR3 length: 14 amino acids. V was shortened by 3 bases and J by 9 bases, with 17 bases between the two germline ends. The germline V gene has CDR1 SGHTA and CDR2 FQGNSA. In nucleotides, the CDR3 is TGTGCCAGCAGCTTTGGAGGGTCCGAATTGGCCCAGTACTTC. Protein sequence: CASSFGGSELAQYF.

A word on this clonotype: This sequence may be a read error, since a much larger clone differs from it by one base. The CDR3 end shows no conserved phenylalanine or tryptophan, and so a read error is likely. The V call is TRBV6-1, the J call TRBJ2-7, with TRBD2 matching over 7 bases. With 5 bases clipped from V and 2 bases from J, the junction kept 3 bases outside the gene matches. This CDR3 comprises 13 residues. The germline V gene has CDR1 MNHNS and CDR2 SASEGT. The CDR3 reads CASSPGLTYEQYL. The CDR3 bases are TGTGCCAGCAGTCCGGGACTAACCTACGAGCAGTACCTC.

This clonotype occurred many times. This sequence joins TRBV12-3 or TRBV12-4 and TRBJ2-7; D is undetermined. V dropped 6 bases and J dropped 6 bases, with 9 bases sitting between them. The CDR3 consists of 11 residues. For the CDR3, the DNA is TGTGCCAGCAGCCCAGGACGCGAGCAGTACTTC. This sequence encodes CASSPGREQYF.

The genes are TRBV7-9 and TRBJ2-7; TRBD1 aligns across 7 bases. The CDR3 consists of 13 residues. The V and J ends lost 5 bases and 5 bases, in that order; junction bases with no gene match: 6. The germline gives CDR1 SEHNR, CDR2 FQNEAQ (reference sequence). CDR3: CASSHRDSHEQYF. CDR3 in DNA: TGTGCCAGCAGCCACCGGGACAGCCACGAGCAGTACTTC.

The chain has TRBV5-4 and TRBJ2-7; 8 nucleotides line up with TRBD1. The CDR3 has 15 amino acids. Germline lookup yields CDR1 SGHNT and CDR2 YYREEE (reference sequence). The V segment lost 3 bases and the J segment 3 bases; nucleotides outside the gene matches: 8. This chain's CDR3 is CASSSRRTGGYEQYF. In nucleotides, the CDR3 is TGTGCCAGCAGCTCTCGACGTACAGGGGGCTACGAGCAGTACTTC.

The V and J genes are TRBV29-1 and TRBJ2-7; 8 nucleotides line up with TRBD2. CDR1 is SQVTM, CDR2 ANQGSEA, per germline. The length of the CDR3 is 15 residues. The V and J ends lost 0 bases and 4 bases, in that order; junction bases with no gene match: 8. CDR3 region: CSVEDLTGGSYEQYF. CDR3 bases: TGCAGCGTTGAAGATCTGACGGGGGGGTCGTACGAGCAGTACTTC.

V gene TRBV20-1 combines with J gene TRBJ1-2; D possibly corresponds to TRBD1 (6 bases). This CDR3 is built from 17 residues. CDR1 is DFQATT and CDR2 is SNEGSKA in the germline V gene (reference sequence). V shed 0 bases and J shed 6 bases, with 23 bases lying between them. The CDR3 protein is CSARDQRDTSGDDGYTF. CDR3 coding DNA: TGCAGTGCTAGAGATCAGAGGGACACTTCCGGGGACGATGGCTACACCTTC.

The rearrangement links TRBV6-1 to TRBJ1-4; 7 bases align to TRBD1. This CDR3 has 15 residues. V lost 5 bases, J lost 4 bases, and 7 bases stayed unmatched. Germline CDR1 reads MNHNS; CDR2 reads SASEGT. The CDR3 DNA reads TGTGCCAGCAGTCTACGGGACAGCAATAATGAAAAACTGTTTTTT. Its protein is CASSLRDSNNEKLFF.

At least ten counts were recorded for this clonotype. The chain uses TRBV5-5 and TRBJ2-7, with 8 bases lining up with TRBD2. CDR1 is SGHKS, CDR2 YYEKEE, per germline (reference sequence). This CDR3 is built from 14 residues. After removal of 0 bases from V and 5 bases from J, the junction contained 4 bases not matched to a gene. The CDR3 sequence is CASSLGLAFDEQYF. For the CDR3, the DNA is TGTGCCAGCAGCTTGGGACTAGCGTTTGACGAGCAGTACTTC.

The V gene is TRBV19, the J gene TRBJ1-1; TRBD1 might be the D (6 bases). Trimming stripped 2 bases from V and 1 base from J, with 14 bases between. From germline, CDR1 is LNHDA and CDR2 SQIVND (reference sequence). The CDR3 sequence is 16 residues long. CDR3 nucleotide sequence: TGTGCCAGTAGTATACGGGGGGCGAGGCCGAACACTGAAGCTTTCTTT. Translating it yields CASSIRGARPNTEAFF.

This clonotype was observed many times. The CDR3 region is CASSSRLAVTYEQYF. CDR3 nucleotide sequence: TGTGCCAGCAGCTCCCGACTAGCAGTTACCTACGAGCAGTACTTC. This chain uses TRBV7-9 with TRBJ2-7; TRBD2 aligns across 7 bases. Per the germline V gene, CDR1 is SEHNR and CDR2 is FQNEAQ (reference sequence). Trimming took 4 bases from V and 2 from J; bases not matched to a gene: 8. The CDR3 runs to 15 residues.

The sample holds a few counts of this clonotype. The chain links TRBV29-1 to TRBJ2-7; 9 bases align to TRBD2. The CDR3 length is 13 residues. Unmatched junction bases numbered 3, after V lost 4 bases and J lost 2 bases. CDR1 SQVTM and CDR2 ANQGSEA come from the germline V gene. CDR3: CSVASGDPYEQYF. CDR3 DNA: TGCAGCGTTGCTAGCGGGGACCCCTACGAGCAGTACTTC.

The chain combines TRBV2 with TRBJ1-5; D is perhaps TRBD1 (5 bases). The germline V gene has CDR1 SNHLY and CDR2 FYNNEI. V was cut by 6 bases and J by 0 bases, with 12 bases left in between. The CDR3 is 15 amino acids. CDR3 in DNA: TGTGCCAGCAGCTCGGGTGGGGGTAGCAATCAGCCCCAGCATTTT. Its translation is CASSSGGGSNQPQHF.

The chain recombines TRBV7-9 with TRBJ2-5; D ambiguous. The CDR3 consists of 10 residues. The germline gives CDR1 SEHNR, CDR2 FQNEAQ (reference sequence). V was cut by 5 bases and J by 9 bases, with 7 bases left in between. CDR3 residues: CASSTGPQYF. For the CDR3, the DNA is TGTGCCAGCAGCACTGGCCCCCAGTACTTC.

The rearrangement uses TRBV9 and TRBJ1-5; D perhaps matches TRBD1 (5 bases). V was clipped by 5 bases and J by 7 bases, with 19 bases between them. The germline V gene encodes CDR1 SGDLS and CDR2 YYNGEE. The CDR3 runs 15 residues. The CDR3 sequence is CASSAPSGLEQPQHF. The CDR3 coding sequence is TGTGCCAGCAGTGCCCCCTCGGGACTTGAGCAGCCCCAGCATTTT. Full variable domain (remainder filled in from reference TRBV9 and TRBJ1-5): DSGVTQTPKHLITATGQRVTLRCSPRSGDLSVYWYQQSLDQGLQFLIQYYNGEERAKGNILERFSAQQFPDLHSELNLSSLELGDSALYFCASSAPSGLEQPQHFGDGTRLSIL.

This clonotype was found many times. A much larger clone differs by one base, so this may be a read error. V gene TRBV24-1 combines with J gene TRBJ2-5; D is unclear. This CDR3 has 12 amino acids. CDR1 is KGHDR, CDR2 SFDVKD, per germline. CDR3 amino acids: CAASDLTETQYF. The CDR3 DNA reads TGTGCCGCCAGTGATTTGACAGAGACCCAGTACTTC.

This clonotype was found many times. This chain joins TRBV15 and TRBJ2-2, with D unclear. Trimming removed 5 bases from V and 5 bases from J, with 15 bases in between. Germline CDR1 LNHNV, CDR2 YYDKDF (reference sequence). The CDR3 spans 15 residues. DNA for the CDR3: TGTGCCACCAGCGGACGAGCGTTGAGGACCGGGGAGCTGTTTTTT. Its translation: CATSGRALRTGELFF.

The V call is TRBV4-3, the J call TRBJ1-1; tentative D call: TRBD1 (5 bases). V was pared by 0 bases and J by 7 bases, with 12 bases between. The CDR3 sequence is 14 residues long. Germline lookup yields CDR1 LGHNA and CDR2 YSLEER. CDR3 DNA sequence: TGCGCCAGCAGCCAAGACAGGGTATACGATGAAGCTTTCTTT. Its protein product is CASSQDRVYDEAFF.

This clonotype was detected ten times or more. The chain has TRBV6-1 and TRBJ2-2; D possibly corresponds to TRBD2 (6 bases). The V gene's germline CDR1 is MNHNS and CDR2 SASEGT. Between the trimmed V and J ends, which lost 3 bases and 4 bases, there was a span of 9 bases. The CDR3 is 14 residues long. In DNA, the CDR3 is TGTGCCAGCAGTGAGTCCGGGGGCACCGGGGAGCTGTTTTTT. Protein: CASSESGGTGELFF.